This entry is about one T cell receptor (beta chain). Antigen specificity is unknown. TCRdb re-called the 5' RACE reads and gives one entry per CDR3 protein, without DNA. The data show over 250,000 distinct CDR3 sequences, and the top ten clones hold around 4.3%. This record comes from a study of T cells expressing NK-cell markers. Notes on the study in general: HCMV specificity of expanded NKG2C+ T cell clones remained unclear.

This clonotype was sampled from a woman aged 18-70 years in good health. Input material: blood T cells: a sorted CD56 or NKG2C T cell subset, CD4+ or CD8+ T cells, or bulk PBMC T cells (not recorded which).

The chain's CDR3 is CATASLNEQFF. The chain carries TRBV24-1 and TRBJ2-1. The CDR3 loop spans 11 amino acids. CDR1 is KGHDR and CDR2 is SFDVKD in the germline V gene.